The rows below give T cell receptor beta chains drawn from one sample of a study of spatial heterogeneity in lung cancer. One entry per CDR3 protein results from TCRdb running MiXCR on the 5' RACE reads. The sample has about 22,000 distinct CDR3 sequences, 2.8% seen once. This specimen consisted of lung tumor tissue, obtained at surgery. The receptors come from a male donor with early-stage non-small cell lung cancer. CDR3s include the opening cysteine and the closing phenylalanine or tryptophan. Each record gives: clone size, D gene, V gene, J gene, CDR3 DNA, CDR3 protein. The D gene is left open where the match is weak. Clone size is given for some rows only: seen once, a few or many times, or a class if the clone is expanded.

abundance: many
d_gene: -
v_gene: TRBV12-3/TRBV12-4
j_gene: TRBJ2-1
CDR3nt: TGTGCCAGCAGTTTAGCGGAGGGCGTACCCTACAATGAGCAGTTCTTC
CDR3aa: CASSLAEGVPYNEQFF

abundance: many
d_gene: -
v_gene: TRBV30
j_gene: TRBJ1-5
CDR3nt: TGTGCCTGGAGTGGGCAGGGGTTCGGCAATCAGCCCCAGCATTTT
CDR3aa: CAWSGQGFGNQPQHF

abundance: -
d_gene: -
v_gene: TRBV5-1
j_gene: TRBJ1-1
CDR3nt: TGCGCCAGCGGCACAGGTACCAACACTGAAGCTTTCTTT
CDR3aa: CASGTGTNTEAFF

abundance: many
d_gene: -
v_gene: TRBV28
j_gene: TRBJ2-7
CDR3nt: TGTGCCAGCAGAAACAGGGAATTCCGGGGCGAGCAGTACTTC
CDR3aa: CASRNREFRGEQYF

abundance: many
d_gene: -
v_gene: TRBV6-1
j_gene: TRBJ1-4
CDR3nt: TGTGCCAGCAGTGAAAACACTGAAAAACTGTTTTTT
CDR3aa: CASSENTEKLFF

abundance: many
d_gene: TRBD2
v_gene: TRBV25-1
j_gene: TRBJ2-5
CDR3nt: TGTGCCAGCAGTCCCCCGGGAGGGAGAGAGACCCAGTACTTC
CDR3aa: CASSPPGGRETQYF

abundance: many
d_gene: TRBD2
v_gene: TRBV12-3/TRBV12-4
j_gene: TRBJ2-5
CDR3nt: TGTGCCAGCAGTCCCCCCGCGGGAGAAGGGACCCAGTACTTC
CDR3aa: CASSPPAGEGTQYF

abundance: medium-sized
d_gene: -
v_gene: TRBV7-2
j_gene: TRBJ2-3
CDR3nt: TGTGCCAGCAGCTCGCCGACGATCAGAACGCAGTATTTT
CDR3aa: CASSSPTIRTQYF

abundance: many
d_gene: -
v_gene: TRBV6-2/TRBV6-3
j_gene: TRBJ1-1
CDR3nt: TGTGCCAGCAGCCTGACAGGTAGCGTTGAAGCTTTCTTT
CDR3aa: CASSLTGSVEAFF

abundance: medium-sized
d_gene: -
v_gene: TRBV4-3
j_gene: TRBJ2-1
CDR3nt: TGCGCCAGCAGCCAAGATCGCGGGTCCGATATGAATGAGCAGTTCTTC
CDR3aa: CASSQDRGSDMNEQFF

abundance: many
d_gene: -
v_gene: TRBV29-1
j_gene: TRBJ1-1
CDR3nt: TGCAGCGTTGCAGGGCTTATGAACACTGAAGCTTTCTTT
CDR3aa: CSVAGLMNTEAFF

abundance: many
d_gene: -
v_gene: TRBV6-2/TRBV6-3
j_gene: TRBJ2-3
CDR3nt: TGTGCCAGCAGTTCACGTTACGGGGCAGATACGCAGTATTTT
CDR3aa: CASSSRYGADTQYF

abundance: -
d_gene: TRBD2
v_gene: TRBV6-5
j_gene: TRBJ2-1
CDR3nt: TGTGCCAGCAGACGCACCGGGACTAGCTCCTACAATGAGCAGTTCTTC
CDR3aa: CASRRTGTSSYNEQFF

abundance: many
d_gene: -
v_gene: TRBV19
j_gene: TRBJ1-5
CDR3nt: TGTGCCAGTGGTCAGGGCAATCAGCCCCAGCATTTT
CDR3aa: CASGQGNQPQHF

abundance: many
d_gene: TRBD2
v_gene: TRBV6-1
j_gene: TRBJ2-7
CDR3nt: TGTGCCAGCAGAGCTCTAGCGGGAGGTGGATACGAGCAGTACTTC
CDR3aa: CASRALAGGGYEQYF

abundance: many
d_gene: -
v_gene: TRBV7-2
j_gene: TRBJ1-2
CDR3nt: TGTGCCAGCAGCTCGCTTCTGTCCGGCTACACCTTC
CDR3aa: CASSSLLSGYTF

abundance: many
d_gene: -
v_gene: TRBV18
j_gene: TRBJ1-1
CDR3nt: TGTGCCAGCTCACGGGGATTGGACAGTGAAGCTTTCTTT
CDR3aa: CASSRGLDSEAFF

abundance: many
d_gene: TRBD1
v_gene: TRBV5-1
j_gene: TRBJ2-7
CDR3nt: TGCGCCAGCAGCTTGGTACAGGGGGCGTCTGAGCAGTACTTC
CDR3aa: CASSLVQGASEQYF

abundance: many
d_gene: TRBD2
v_gene: TRBV6-5
j_gene: TRBJ2-7
CDR3nt: TGTGCCAGCAGTTACTCGCGGTTAGCGGGGGTTGCCTACGAGCAGTACTTC
CDR3aa: CASSYSRLAGVAYEQYF

abundance: many
d_gene: -
v_gene: TRBV12-3/TRBV12-4
j_gene: TRBJ2-3
CDR3nt: TGTGCCAGCAGTTCGTCAGGGGTACGGACGCAGTATTTT
CDR3aa: CASSSSGVRTQYF

abundance: many
d_gene: TRBD2
v_gene: TRBV7-9
j_gene: TRBJ2-1
CDR3nt: TGTGCCAGCAGCTTAGCGGGAGGGCCCCCTAACAATGAGCAGTTCTTC
CDR3aa: CASSLAGGPPNNEQFF

abundance: -
d_gene: -
v_gene: TRBV7-8
j_gene: TRBJ2-5
CDR3nt: TGTGCCAGCAGCTTAACCGGGTCCCAGTACTTC
CDR3aa: CASSLTGSQYF

abundance: many
d_gene: TRBD1
v_gene: TRBV2
j_gene: TRBJ1-5
CDR3nt: TGTGCCAGCCGGGGACAGGGGGGCAATCAGCCCCAGCATTTT
CDR3aa: CASRGQGGNQPQHF

abundance: many
d_gene: -
v_gene: TRBV24-1
j_gene: TRBJ1-4
CDR3nt: TGTGCCACCAGTGATCCCCAATCGTCTGCGGAAAAACTGTTTTTT
CDR3aa: CATSDPQSSAEKLFF

abundance: many
d_gene: -
v_gene: TRBV7-9
j_gene: TRBJ1-4
CDR3nt: TGTGCCAGCAGCTTACGGGACTCGAATGAAAAACTGTTTTTT
CDR3aa: CASSLRDSNEKLFF

abundance: many
d_gene: TRBD1
v_gene: TRBV14
j_gene: TRBJ2-2
CDR3nt: TGTGCCAGCAGGCGACAGGGGGCGAACACCGGGGAGCTGTTTTTT
CDR3aa: CASRRQGANTGELFF

abundance: many
d_gene: TRBD1
v_gene: TRBV6-6
j_gene: TRBJ1-4
CDR3nt: TGTGCCAGCAGTTACTCCCCAGGGGGCGAGAATGAAAAACTGTTTTTT
CDR3aa: CASSYSPGGENEKLFF

abundance: many
d_gene: TRBD1
v_gene: TRBV12-3/TRBV12-4
j_gene: TRBJ1-5
CDR3nt: TGTGCCAGCAGCGACAGGGAAAACAATCAGCCCCAGCATTTT
CDR3aa: CASSDRENNQPQHF

abundance: many
d_gene: -
v_gene: TRBV7-3
j_gene: TRBJ2-5
CDR3nt: TGTGCCAGCAGCCCGGCTAGAAGTGGGACCCAGTACTTC
CDR3aa: CASSPARSGTQYF

abundance: many
d_gene: -
v_gene: TRBV5-1
j_gene: TRBJ2-3
CDR3nt: TGCGCCAGCAGCATAACTCTCCCCACAGATACGCAGTATTTT
CDR3aa: CASSITLPTDTQYF

abundance: few
d_gene: -
v_gene: TRBV30
j_gene: TRBJ2-1
CDR3nt: TGTGCCTGGAAAGGACCAAGATCAAACGATGAGCAGTTCTTC
CDR3aa: CAWKGPRSNDEQFF

abundance: -
d_gene: -
v_gene: TRBV7-2
j_gene: TRBJ2-1
CDR3nt: TGTGCCAGCAGTCAAGACAGGAGCAATGAGCAGTTCTTC
CDR3aa: CASSQDRSNEQFF

abundance: many
d_gene: -
v_gene: TRBV11-2
j_gene: TRBJ2-3
CDR3nt: TGTGCCAGCAGCTTGGGTCGAGATACGCAGTATTTT
CDR3aa: CASSLGRDTQYF

abundance: many
d_gene: TRBD1
v_gene: TRBV27
j_gene: TRBJ1-4
CDR3nt: TGTGCCAGCAGTTCCGGACAGGGGGGTGAAAAACTGTTTTTT
CDR3aa: CASSSGQGGEKLFF

abundance: many
d_gene: -
v_gene: TRBV20-1
j_gene: TRBJ1-2
CDR3nt: TGCAGTGCTAGAGAGGATAAGGATTCTGGCTACACCTTC
CDR3aa: CSAREDKDSGYTF

abundance: few
d_gene: TRBD1
v_gene: TRBV15
j_gene: TRBJ2-7
CDR3nt: TGTGCCACCAGCAGAGGGGACAGGAAATCCTACGAGCAGTACTTC
CDR3aa: CATSRGDRKSYEQYF

abundance: many
d_gene: TRBD2
v_gene: TRBV20-1
j_gene: TRBJ2-3
CDR3nt: TGCAGTGCTAGCACCCACAGCGGGAGCTCAGATACGCAGTATTTT
CDR3aa: CSASTHSGSSDTQYF

abundance: many
d_gene: TRBD1
v_gene: TRBV5-6
j_gene: TRBJ2-7
CDR3nt: TGTGCCAGCAGCCCAACTCAGGGGGCGTACGAGCAGTACTTC
CDR3aa: CASSPTQGAYEQYF

abundance: many
d_gene: TRBD1
v_gene: TRBV5-1
j_gene: TRBJ2-2
CDR3nt: TGCGCCAGCAGCACCGCCGGGACAGGGGCCGGGGAGCTGTTTTTT
CDR3aa: CASSTAGTGAGELFF

abundance: many
d_gene: -
v_gene: TRBV12-3/TRBV12-4
j_gene: TRBJ2-2
CDR3nt: TGTGCCAGCAGGGCGTGGGGAAACACCGGGGAGCTGTTTTTT
CDR3aa: CASRAWGNTGELFF

abundance: medium-sized
d_gene: -
v_gene: TRBV20-1
j_gene: TRBJ1-2
CDR3nt: TGCAGTGCTAGAGTTGCGGGAATTAACTATGGCTACACCTTC
CDR3aa: CSARVAGINYGYTF

abundance: many
d_gene: TRBD1
v_gene: TRBV5-1
j_gene: TRBJ2-7
CDR3nt: TGCGCCAGCAGAACCACAGGGGAGAGCTACGAGCAGTACTTC
CDR3aa: CASRTTGESYEQYF

abundance: many
d_gene: -
v_gene: TRBV11-2
j_gene: TRBJ1-4
CDR3nt: TGTGCCAGCAGCCGCGGGGTTGAAAAACTGTTTTTT
CDR3aa: CASSRGVEKLFF

abundance: many
d_gene: TRBD1
v_gene: TRBV7-2
j_gene: TRBJ1-2
CDR3nt: TGTGCCAGCGGAACGAGGGACAGGGTGGCGGCAGGCTACACCTTC
CDR3aa: CASGTRDRVAAGYTF

abundance: many
d_gene: -
v_gene: TRBV3-1
j_gene: TRBJ1-5
CDR3nt: TGTGCCAGCAGCCAGGCGTATAGCAATCAGCCCCAGCATTTT
CDR3aa: CASSQAYSNQPQHF

abundance: many
d_gene: -
v_gene: TRBV5-1
j_gene: TRBJ1-2
CDR3nt: TGCGCCAGCAGCTCCGAGAGTAACTATGGCTACACCTTC
CDR3aa: CASSSESNYGYTF

abundance: many
d_gene: TRBD2
v_gene: TRBV6-1
j_gene: TRBJ2-7
CDR3nt: TGTGCCAGCAGTGCTTTTCGGGAGGCTTCCTACGAGCAGTACTTC
CDR3aa: CASSAFREASYEQYF

abundance: many
d_gene: TRBD1
v_gene: TRBV28
j_gene: TRBJ1-1
CDR3nt: TGTGCCAGCAAAGGGGGCGTAGGAACTGAAGCTTTCTTT
CDR3aa: CASKGGVGTEAFF

abundance: medium-sized
d_gene: TRBD2
v_gene: TRBV28
j_gene: TRBJ2-3
CDR3nt: TGTGCCAGCAGTTCCTCGACTAGCTTTCTGTTGGATACGCAGTATTTT
CDR3aa: CASSSSTSFLLDTQYF

abundance: many
d_gene: -
v_gene: TRBV12-3/TRBV12-4
j_gene: TRBJ2-2
CDR3nt: TGTGCCAGCAGTCCGGGCTTAATGACGGACGCGAACACCGGGGAGCTGTTTTTT
CDR3aa: CASSPGLMTDANTGELFF

abundance: many
d_gene: TRBD1
v_gene: TRBV2
j_gene: TRBJ2-1
CDR3nt: TGTGCCAGCAGAAAACAGGGGTCCCCCAATGAGCAGTTCTTC
CDR3aa: CASRKQGSPNEQFF

abundance: few
d_gene: TRBD1
v_gene: TRBV19
j_gene: TRBJ1-4
CDR3nt: TGTGCCAGTAGGGACAGGGGGAATAATGAAAAACTGTTTTTT
CDR3aa: CASRDRGNNEKLFF